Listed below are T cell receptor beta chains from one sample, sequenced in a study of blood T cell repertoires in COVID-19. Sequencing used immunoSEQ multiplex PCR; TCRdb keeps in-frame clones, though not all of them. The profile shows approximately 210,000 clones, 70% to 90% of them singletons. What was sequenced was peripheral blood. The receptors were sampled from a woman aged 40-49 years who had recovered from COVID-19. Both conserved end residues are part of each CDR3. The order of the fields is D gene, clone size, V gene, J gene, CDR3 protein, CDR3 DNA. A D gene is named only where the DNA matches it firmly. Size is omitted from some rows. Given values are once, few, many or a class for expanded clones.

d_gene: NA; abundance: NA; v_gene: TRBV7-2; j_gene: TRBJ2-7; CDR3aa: CASSLSPQVSLRYEQYF; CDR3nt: TGTGCCAGCAGCTTATCCCCACAGGTTAGTCTCCGCTACGAGCAGTACTTC
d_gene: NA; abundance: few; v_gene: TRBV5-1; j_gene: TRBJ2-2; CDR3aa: CASSLDNTNTGELFF; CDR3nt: TGCGCCAGCAGCTTGGACAACACGAACACCGGGGAGCTGTTTTTT
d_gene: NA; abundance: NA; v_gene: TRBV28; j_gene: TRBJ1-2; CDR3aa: CASRYREGYTF; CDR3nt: TGTGCCAGCAGATACAGGGAGGGCTACACCTTC
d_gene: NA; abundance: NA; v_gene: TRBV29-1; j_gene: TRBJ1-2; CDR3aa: CSVRGSVPYGYTF; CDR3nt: TGCAGCGTCCGGGGGTCGGTTCCCTATGGCTACACCTTC
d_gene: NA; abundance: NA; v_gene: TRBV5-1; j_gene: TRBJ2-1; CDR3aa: CASSLAGGTSTYNEQFF; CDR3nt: TGCGCCAGCAGCTTGGCCGGCGGGACCTCCACATACAATGAGCAGTTCTTC
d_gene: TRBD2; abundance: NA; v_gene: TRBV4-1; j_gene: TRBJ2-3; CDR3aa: CASSQPGLAGTDTQYF; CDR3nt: TGCGCCAGCAGCCAACCGGGACTAGCGGGAACAGATACGCAGTATTTT
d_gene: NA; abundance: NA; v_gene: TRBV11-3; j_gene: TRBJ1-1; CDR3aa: CASSPGQNTEAFF; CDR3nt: TGTGCCAGCAGCCCCGGACAGAACACTGAAGCTTTCTTT
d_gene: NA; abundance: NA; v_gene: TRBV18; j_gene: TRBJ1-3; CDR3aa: CASSPRATLGNTIYF; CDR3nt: TGTGCCAGCTCACCACGGGCCACCTTGGGAAACACCATATATTTT
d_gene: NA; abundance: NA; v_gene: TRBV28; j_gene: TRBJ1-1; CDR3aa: CASSLSLNTEAFF; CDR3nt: TGTGCCAGCAGTTTAAGCCTGAACACTGAAGCTTTCTTT
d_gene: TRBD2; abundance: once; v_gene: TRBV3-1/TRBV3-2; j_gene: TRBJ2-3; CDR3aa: CASRSSGSGDTQYF; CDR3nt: TGTGCCAGCAGGTCTAGCGGGAGCGGGGATACGCAGTATTTT
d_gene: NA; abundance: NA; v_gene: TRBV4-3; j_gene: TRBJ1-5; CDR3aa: CASSQETGNNSNQPQHF; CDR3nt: TGCGCCAGCAGCCAAGAAACAGGGAACAATAGCAATCAGCCCCAGCATTTT
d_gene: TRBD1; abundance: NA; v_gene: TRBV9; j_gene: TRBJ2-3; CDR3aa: CASSVGQGSTDTQYF; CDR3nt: TGTGCCAGCAGCGTCGGACAGGGTAGCACAGATACGCAGTATTTT
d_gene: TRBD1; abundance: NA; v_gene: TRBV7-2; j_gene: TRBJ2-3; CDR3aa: CASSFWDRGTDTQYF; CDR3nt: TGTGCCAGCAGCTTCTGGGACAGGGGCACAGATACGCAGTATTTT
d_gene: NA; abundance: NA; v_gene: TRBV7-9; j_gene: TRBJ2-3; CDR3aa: CASSLYTDTQYF; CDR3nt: TGTGCCAGCAGCTTATACACAGATACGCAGTATTTT
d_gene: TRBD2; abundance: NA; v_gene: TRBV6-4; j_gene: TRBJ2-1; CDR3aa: CASSDSGGGLAGDYEQFF; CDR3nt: TGTGCCAGCAGTGACTCAGGAGGAGGACTAGCGGGAGATTATGAGCAGTTCTTC
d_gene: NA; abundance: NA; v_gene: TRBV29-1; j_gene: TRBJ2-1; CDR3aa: CSVLRTYNEQFF; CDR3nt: TGCAGCGTCCTACGCACCTACAATGAGCAGTTCTTC
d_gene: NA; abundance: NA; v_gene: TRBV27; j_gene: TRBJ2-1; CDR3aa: CASSLLVGADIHNEQFF; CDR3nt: TGTGCCAGCAGTTTACTCGTAGGGGCGGATATTCACAATGAGCAGTTCTTC
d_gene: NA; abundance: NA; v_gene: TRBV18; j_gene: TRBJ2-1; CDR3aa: CASSQRETATYNEQFF; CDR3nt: TGTGCCAGCTCCCAGAGAGAGACAGCGACCTACAATGAGCAGTTCTTC
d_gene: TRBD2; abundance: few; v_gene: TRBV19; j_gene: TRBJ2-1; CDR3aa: CASTTESLAASYNEQFF; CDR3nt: TGTGCCAGTACCACCGAGTCCCTAGCGGCCTCCTACAATGAGCAGTTCTTC
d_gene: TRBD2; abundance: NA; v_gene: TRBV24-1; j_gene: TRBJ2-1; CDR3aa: CATSLAGEGTDEQFF; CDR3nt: TGTGCCACCAGTCTAGCGGGAGAAGGGACCGATGAGCAGTTCTTC
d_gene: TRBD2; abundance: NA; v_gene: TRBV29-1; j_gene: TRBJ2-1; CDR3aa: CSVAESGSFNEQFF; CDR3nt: TGCAGCGTTGCGGAGAGCGGGAGTTTTAATGAGCAGTTCTTC
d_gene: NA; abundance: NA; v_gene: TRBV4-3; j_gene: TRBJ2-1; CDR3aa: CASSQASHNEQFF; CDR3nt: TGCGCCAGCAGCCAAGCTTCCCACAACGAGCAGTTCTTC
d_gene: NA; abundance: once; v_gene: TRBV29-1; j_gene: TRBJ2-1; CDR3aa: CSVGPNSYNEQFF; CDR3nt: TGCAGCGTTGGTCCTAACTCCTACAATGAGCAGTTCTTC
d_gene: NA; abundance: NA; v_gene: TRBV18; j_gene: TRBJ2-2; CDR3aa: CASSPQGGNTGELFF; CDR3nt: TGTGCCAGCTCACCGCAGGGGGGTAACACCGGGGAGCTGTTTTTT
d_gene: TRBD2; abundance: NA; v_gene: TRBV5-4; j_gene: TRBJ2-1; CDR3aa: CASSSGLAGLNEQFF; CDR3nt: TGTGCCAGCAGCTCAGGACTAGCGGGTTTGAACGAGCAGTTCTTC
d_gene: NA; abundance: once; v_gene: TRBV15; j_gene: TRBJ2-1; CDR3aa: CATSRDWGGITYNEQFF; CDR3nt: TGTGCCACCAGCAGAGATTGGGGCGGGATTACCTACAATGAGCAGTTCTTC
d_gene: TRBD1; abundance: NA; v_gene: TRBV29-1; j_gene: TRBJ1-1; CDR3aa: CSSARQGITNTEAFF; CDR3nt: TGCAGCTCCGCCCGACAGGGAATAACGAACACTGAAGCTTTCTTT
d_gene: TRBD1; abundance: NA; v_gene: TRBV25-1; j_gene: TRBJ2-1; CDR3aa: CASSILQGNNEQFF; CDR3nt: TGTGCCAGCAGTATACTACAGGGGAACAATGAGCAGTTCTTC
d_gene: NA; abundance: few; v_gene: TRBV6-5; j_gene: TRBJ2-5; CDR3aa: CASKHQETQYF; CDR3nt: TGTGCCAGCAAACATCAAGAGACCCAGTACTTC
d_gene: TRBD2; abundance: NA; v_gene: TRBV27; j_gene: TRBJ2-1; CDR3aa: CASSRSGAYNEQFF; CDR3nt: TGTGCCAGCAGCCGTAGCGGGGCCTACAATGAGCAGTTCTTC
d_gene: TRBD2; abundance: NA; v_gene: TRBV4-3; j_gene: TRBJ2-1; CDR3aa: CASSPENGEGPDNEQFF; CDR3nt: TGCGCCAGCAGCCCAGAAAACGGGGAGGGCCCAGACAATGAGCAGTTCTTC
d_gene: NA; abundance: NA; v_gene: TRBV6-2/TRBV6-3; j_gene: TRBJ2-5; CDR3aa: CASSQVGRGEETQYF; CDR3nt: TGTGCCAGCAGCCAAGTGGGTCGGGGTGAGGAGACCCAGTACTTC
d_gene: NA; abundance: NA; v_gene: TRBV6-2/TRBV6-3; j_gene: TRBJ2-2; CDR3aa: CASSSQVRNTGELFF; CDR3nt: TGTGCCAGCAGTTCTCAGGTCAGGAACACCGGGGAGCTGTTTTTT
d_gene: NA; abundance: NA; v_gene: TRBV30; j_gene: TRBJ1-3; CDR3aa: CAWTRELGNTIYF; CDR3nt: TGTGCCTGGACGCGGGAACTTGGAAACACCATATATTTT
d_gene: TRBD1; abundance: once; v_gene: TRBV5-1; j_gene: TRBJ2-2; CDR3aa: CASSFDRGGTGELFF; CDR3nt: TGCGCCAGCAGCTTCGACAGGGGCGGGACCGGGGAGCTGTTTTTT
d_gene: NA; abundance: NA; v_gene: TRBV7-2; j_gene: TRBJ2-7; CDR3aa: CASSIQGSLRGQYF; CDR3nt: TGTGCCAGCAGCATACAGGGATCCCTACGCGGGCAGTACTTC
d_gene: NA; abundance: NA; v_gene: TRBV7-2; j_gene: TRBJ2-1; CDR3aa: CASSLTVTLSYNEQFF; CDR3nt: TGTGCCAGCAGCCTGACTGTCACCCTATCCTACAATGAGCAGTTCTTC
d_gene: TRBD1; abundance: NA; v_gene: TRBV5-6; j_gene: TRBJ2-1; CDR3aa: CASSLITGGPYNEQFF; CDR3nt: TGTGCCAGCAGCTTGATCACAGGGGGCCCCTACAATGAGCAGTTCTTC
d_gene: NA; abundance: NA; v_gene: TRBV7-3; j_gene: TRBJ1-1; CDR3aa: CASSPGISGTEAFF; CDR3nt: TGTGCCAGCAGCCCCGGCATCAGCGGCACTGAAGCTTTCTTT
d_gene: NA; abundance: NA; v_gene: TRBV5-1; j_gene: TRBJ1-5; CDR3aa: CASSSPPIQSGQPQHF; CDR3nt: TGCGCCAGCAGCTCGCCCCCGATCCAGTCGGGACAGCCCCAGCATTTT
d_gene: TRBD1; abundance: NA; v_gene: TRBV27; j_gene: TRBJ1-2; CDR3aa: CASSLKQGVDYGYTF; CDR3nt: TGTGCCAGCAGTTTAAAACAGGGGGTTGACTATGGCTACACCTTC
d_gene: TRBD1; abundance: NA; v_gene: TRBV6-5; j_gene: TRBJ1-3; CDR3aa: CASSTQGAGNTIYF; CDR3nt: TGTGCCAGCAGTACCCAGGGGGCTGGAAACACCATATATTTT
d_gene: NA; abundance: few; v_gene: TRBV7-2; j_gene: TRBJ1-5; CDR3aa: CASSLLGRGSNQPQHF; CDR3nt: TGTGCCAGCAGCTTACTGGGGAGGGGGTCCAATCAGCCCCAGCATTTT
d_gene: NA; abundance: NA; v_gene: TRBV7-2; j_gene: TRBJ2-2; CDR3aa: CASSSYGRSTGELFF; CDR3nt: TGTGCCAGCAGCTCCTACGGGAGAAGCACCGGGGAGCTGTTTTTT
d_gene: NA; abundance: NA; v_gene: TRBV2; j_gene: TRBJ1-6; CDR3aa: CASRAGTGGGGSYNSPLHF; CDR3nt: TGTGCCAGCAGAGCCGGGACTGGCGGTGGAGGATCCTATAATTCACCCCTCCACTTT
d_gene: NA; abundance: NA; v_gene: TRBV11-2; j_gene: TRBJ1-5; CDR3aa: CASSYYSNQPQHF; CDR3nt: TGTGCCAGCAGCTACTATAGCAATCAGCCCCAGCATTTT
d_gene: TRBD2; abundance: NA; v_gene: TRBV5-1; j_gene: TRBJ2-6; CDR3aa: CASSLARPSGRDSGANVLTF; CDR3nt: TGCGCCAGCAGCTTGGCCCGTCCTAGCGGGAGAGATTCTGGGGCCAACGTCCTGACTTTC
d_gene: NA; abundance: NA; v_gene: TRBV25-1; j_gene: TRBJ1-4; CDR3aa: CASSDPMQANEKLFF; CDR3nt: TGTGCCAGCAGTGACCCAATGCAGGCTAATGAAAAACTGTTTTTT
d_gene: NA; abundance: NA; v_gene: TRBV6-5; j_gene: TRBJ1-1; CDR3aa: CASIGTEAFF; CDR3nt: TGTGCCAGCATCGGCACTGAAGCTTTCTTT
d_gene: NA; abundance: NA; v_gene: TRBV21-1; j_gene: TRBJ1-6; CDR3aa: CASERGEQGDNSPLHF; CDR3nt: TGTGCCAGCGAAAGGGGGGAGCAGGGGGATAATTCACCCCTCCACTTT
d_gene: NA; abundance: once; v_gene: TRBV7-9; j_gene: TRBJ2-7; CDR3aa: CASSLVTGDRQYF; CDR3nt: TGTGCCAGCAGCTTAGTGACGGGAGACCGGCAGTACTTC
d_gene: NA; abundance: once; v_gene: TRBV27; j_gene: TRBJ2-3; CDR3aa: CASSRESGHLTADTQYF; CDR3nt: TGTGCCAGCAGTAGAGAGTCGGGACACTTAACCGCAGATACGCAGTATTTT
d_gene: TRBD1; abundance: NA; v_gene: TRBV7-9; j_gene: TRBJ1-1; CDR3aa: CASSLLTGDTEAFF; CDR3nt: TGTGCCAGCAGCTTATTGACAGGGGACACTGAAGCTTTCTTT
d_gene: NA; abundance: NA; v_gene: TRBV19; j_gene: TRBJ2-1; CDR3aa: CASSIGNRVGESSYNEQFF; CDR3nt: TGTGCCAGTAGTATAGGAAACAGGGTTGGCGAAAGCTCCTACAATGAGCAGTTCTTC
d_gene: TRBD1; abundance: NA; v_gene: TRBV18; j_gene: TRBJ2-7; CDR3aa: CASSPNRDRVYEQYF; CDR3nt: TGTGCCAGCTCACCAAACCGGGACAGGGTTTACGAGCAGTACTTC